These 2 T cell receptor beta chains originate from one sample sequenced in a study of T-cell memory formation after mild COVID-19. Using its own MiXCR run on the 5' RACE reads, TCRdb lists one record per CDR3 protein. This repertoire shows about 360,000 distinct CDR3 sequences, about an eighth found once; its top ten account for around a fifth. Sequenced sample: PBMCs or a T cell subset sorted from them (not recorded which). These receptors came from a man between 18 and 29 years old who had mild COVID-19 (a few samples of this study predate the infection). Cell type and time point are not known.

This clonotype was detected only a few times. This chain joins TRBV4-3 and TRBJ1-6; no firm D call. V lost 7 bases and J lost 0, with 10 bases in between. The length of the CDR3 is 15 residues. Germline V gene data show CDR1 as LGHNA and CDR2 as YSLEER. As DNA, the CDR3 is TGCGCCAGCAACAATCCGAGCTCCTATAATTCACCCCTCCACTTT. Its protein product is CASNNPSSYNSPLHF.

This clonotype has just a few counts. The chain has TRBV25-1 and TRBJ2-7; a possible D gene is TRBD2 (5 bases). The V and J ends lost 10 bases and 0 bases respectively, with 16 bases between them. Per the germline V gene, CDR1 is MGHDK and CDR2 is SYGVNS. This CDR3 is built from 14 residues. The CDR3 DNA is TGTGCCACCAAAAGAGGGCACAGCTCCTACGAGCAGTACTTC. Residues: CATKRGHSSYEQYF.